The rows below give T cell receptor beta chains drawn from one sample of a study of T cells in Graves' hyperthyroidism and ophthalmopathy. MiXCR was run by TCRdb on the multiplex PCR reads, yielding one entry per CDR3 protein. Here the sample spans roughly 350,000 distinct CDR3 sequences, around 13% being singletons. Material for sequencing was blood. Receptors were obtained from a middle-aged woman with Graves' ophthalmopathy. Each CDR3 is given with its conserved first and last residue. The D gene is left open where the match is weak. Where a row states a size, it is once, few, many or the class of an expanded clone; other rows omit it.

V,D,J,size,CDR3,DNA
TRBV5-6,.,TRBJ1-5,many,CASSDQGSNQPQHF,TGTGCCAGCAGCGACCAGGGTAGCAATCAGCCCCAGCATTTT
TRBV2,.,TRBJ1-5,many,CASSGLPSNQPQHF,TGTGCCAGCAGTGGTCTGCCCAGCAATCAGCCCCAGCATTTT
TRBV5-1,.,TRBJ2-1,many,CASSLGGSNEQFF,TGCGCCAGCAGCTTGGGCGGGTCCAATGAGCAGTTCTTC
TRBV6-1,TRBD2,TRBJ2-2,many,CASRPSGRALPNTGELFF,TGTGCCAGCAGACCTAGCGGGAGGGCCCTCCCGAACACCGGGGAGCTGTTTTTT
TRBV12-3/TRBV12-4,TRBD1,TRBJ1-5,many,CASSPRGQGGNQPQHF,TGTGCCAGCAGTCCAAGGGGACAGGGAGGCAATCAGCCCCAGCATTTT
TRBV19,.,TRBJ1-2,.,CASSLQWGPNYGYTF,TGTGCCAGTAGTCTCCAGTGGGGACCTAACTATGGCTACACCTTC
TRBV7-6,.,TRBJ2-7,.,CASSPMGPKNYEQYF,TGTGCCAGCAGTCCTATGGGGCCGAAGAACTACGAGCAGTACTTC
TRBV19,TRBD2,TRBJ2-2,few,CASRGLAGHGGKLFF,TGTGCCAGCAGGGGACTAGCGGGACACGGCGGGAAGCTGTTTTTT
TRBV9,.,TRBJ2-7,many,CASSVAAGSPPYEQYF,TGTGCCAGCAGCGTAGCTGCGGGATCGCCCCCCTACGAGCAGTACTTC
TRBV5-1,.,TRBJ2-6,few,CASSSPPGGHGANVLTF,TGCGCCAGCAGCTCCCCCCCCGGCGGGCATGGGGCCAACGTCCTGACTTTC
TRBV10-3,.,TRBJ1-3,.,CAISDRDGEISGNTIYF,TGTGCCATCAGTGACAGGGATGGGGAGATCTCTGGAAACACCATATATTTT
TRBV7-9,TRBD1,TRBJ2-1,few,CASSPDRGNYNEQFF,TGTGCCAGCAGCCCGGACAGGGGAAACTACAATGAGCAGTTCTTC
TRBV12-3/TRBV12-4,.,TRBJ1-6,.,CASSSRPYNSPLHF,TGTGCCAGCAGTTCACGGCCGTATAATTCACCCCTCCACTTT
TRBV2,.,TRBJ2-3,many,CASSGAGYGTDTQYF,TGTGCCAGCAGTGGGGCCGGCTATGGCACAGATACGCAGTATTTT
TRBV27,.,TRBJ2-2,many,CASSSDSRLWWNTGELFF,TGTGCCAGCAGCTCGGACAGCCGGCTCTGGTGGAACACCGGGGAGCTGTTTTTT
TRBV7-9,.,TRBJ2-3,.,CVSSLGYSADTDTQYF,TGTGTCAGCAGCTTAGGGTATAGCGCTGACACAGATACGCAGTATTTT
TRBV20-1,TRBD2,TRBJ2-7,few,CSARTSGRGPYEQYF,TGCAGTGCTAGGACTAGCGGGAGAGGACCCTACGAGCAGTACTTC
TRBV7-2,.,TRBJ2-5,many,CASSLGGTIIETQYF,TGTGCCAGCAGCTTAGGAGGCACTATCATAGAGACCCAGTACTTC
TRBV20-1,.,TRBJ2-7,many,CSARDRRVPYEQYF,TGCAGTGCTAGAGATCGAAGAGTTCCCTACGAGCAGTACTTC
TRBV5-5,TRBD2,TRBJ2-1,.,CASSLRRLAGRNEQFF,TGTGCCAGCAGCCTAAGGCGTCTAGCGGGCCGCAATGAGCAGTTCTTC
TRBV9,.,TRBJ2-2,many,CASSVGVDSGRTGELFF,TGTGCCAGCAGCGTAGGGGTGGACTCAGGGAGAACCGGGGAGCTGTTTTTT
TRBV7-2,TRBD2,TRBJ2-3,many,CASSLGPTSGYTDTQYF,TGTGCCAGCAGCTTAGGCCCCACTAGCGGCTACACAGATACGCAGTATTTT
TRBV7-8,.,TRBJ2-7,many,CASSLRRYEQYF,TGTGCCAGCAGCTTAAGAAGATACGAGCAGTACTTC
TRBV20-1,.,TRBJ2-5,.,CSALSPGPETQYF,TGCAGTGCCCTTTCCCCTGGGCCAGAGACCCAGTACTTC
TRBV27,.,TRBJ2-2,few,CASSELENTGELFF,TGTGCCAGCAGTGAATTAGAAAACACCGGGGAGCTGTTTTTT
TRBV12-3/TRBV12-4,.,TRBJ2-7,many,CASSPTGSLSSYEQYF,TGTGCCAGCAGCCCCACAGGTTCCTTAAGCTCCTACGAGCAGTACTTC
TRBV20-1,.,TRBJ2-5,many,CSASGEYQETQYF,TGCAGTGCTTCAGGAGAATACCAAGAGACCCAGTACTTC
TRBV7-9,.,TRBJ2-1,few,CASSLVGPREQFF,TGTGCCAGCAGCTTAGTAGGCCCCCGAGAGCAGTTCTTC
TRBV29-1,TRBD2,TRBJ2-5,few,CSAETRTSGRARQYF,TGCAGCGCCGAAACCCGGACTAGCGGGAGGGCGCGTCAGTACTTC
TRBV9,.,TRBJ2-3,many,CASSLIGAGGTDTQYF,TGTGCCAGCAGCCTAATTGGGGCTGGCGGCACAGATACGCAGTATTTT
TRBV7-9,.,TRBJ1-1,many,CASSFHRTEAFF,TGTGCCAGCAGCTTCCACCGAACTGAAGCTTTCTTT
TRBV2,TRBD1,TRBJ1-5,many,CASGGQGGQPQHF,TGTGCCAGCGGGGGACAGGGAGGTCAGCCCCAGCATTTT
TRBV7-8,.,TRBJ1-2,many,CASSLNRGEGYGYTF,TGTGCCAGCAGCTTAAACCGGGGTGAGGGCTATGGCTACACCTTC
TRBV12-3/TRBV12-4,TRBD2,TRBJ2-1,few,CASRPAGGKYNEQFF,TGTGCCAGCAGACCTGCGGGGGGCAAGTACAATGAGCAGTTCTTC
TRBV3-1,TRBD2,TRBJ2-1,.,CASSLRERGAYNEQFF,TGTGCCAGCAGCCTTAGGGAGCGGGGGGCCTACAATGAGCAGTTCTTC
TRBV6-1,.,TRBJ2-5,many,CASSYRRAWTQYF,TGTGCCAGCAGTTATAGGAGGGCTTGGACCCAGTACTTC
TRBV7-9,.,TRBJ2-2,.,CASSSAGLNTGELFF,TGTGCCAGCAGCTCAGCAGGCTTAAACACCGGGGAGCTGTTTTTT
TRBV24-1,TRBD2,TRBJ2-5,many,CATSDPRRGGAETQYF,TGTGCCACCAGTGACCCCCGCCGCGGGGGGGCAGAGACCCAGTACTTC
TRBV6-1,TRBD1,TRBJ1-6,many,CASSTYGAAFRGRNSPLHF,TGTGCCAGCAGTACATATGGGGCCGCCTTCAGGGGGAGAAATTCACCCCTCCACTTT
TRBV3-1,.,TRBJ1-1,.,CASSQGLALGGNTEAFF,TGTGCCAGCAGCCAGGGGCTGGCCCTTGGGGGGAACACTGAAGCTTTCTTT
TRBV5-4,TRBD1,TRBJ2-3,many,CASSLDDTGDVTDTQYF,TGTGCCAGCAGCTTGGACGATACAGGGGACGTCACAGATACGCAGTATTTT
TRBV2,.,TRBJ2-1,many,CASSRLIDNEQFF,TGTGCCAGCAGTCGCCTAATTGACAATGAGCAGTTCTTC
TRBV27,TRBD2,TRBJ2-2,many,CASRRTSGSSTGELFF,TGTGCCAGCAGGCGGACTAGCGGGAGTTCGACCGGGGAGCTGTTTTTT
TRBV27,TRBD2,TRBJ2-1,few,CASSPIPPQVAGGDGDEQFF,TGTGCCAGCAGTCCGATCCCCCCTCAGGTAGCGGGAGGGGATGGGGATGAGCAGTTCTTC